Listed here are 19 T cell receptor beta chains from one sample, sequenced in a study of vaccination effects on CD4 cells after COVID-19. Antigen specificity for these receptors is unknown. The method was immunoSEQ multiplex PCR; TCRdb's version includes in-frame clones alone and lacks a portion of them. The sample holds 50,000 to 65,000 clones, around 86% seen once. Prior to sequencing, the ViraFEST assay stimulated PBMC with viral peptide pools, which expanded the antigen-specific CD4+ T cells. Isolation of CD4+ T cells took place after about nine days of culture. Sequencing was performed on CD4+ T cells from PBMCs cultured with HCoV-229E spike peptides, taken before COVID-19 vaccination. The receptor source for this set is a human donor who received a COVID-19 vaccine.

The V gene is TRBV6-5, the J gene TRBJ2-2, with a possible D match to TRBD1 (7 bases). The CDR3 is made up of 15 amino acids. CDR1 is MNHEY, CDR2 SVGAGI, per germline. V was pared by 7 bases and J by 2 bases, with 14 bases between. CDR3 DNA: TGTGCCAGCACAGGGGGGAGAAGCAACACCGGGGAGCTGTTTTTT. It codes for CASTGGRSNTGELFF.

This chain connects TRBV19 to TRBJ1-4; 9 positions agree with TRBD1. The ends lost 5 bases at V and 7 bases at J; junction bases unmatched: 2. The CDR3 is 13 amino acids. CDR1 and CDR2 from the germline V gene are LNHDA and SQIVND (reference sequence). As DNA, the CDR3 is TGTGCCAGTAGTTGGACAGGGGTTGAAAAACTGTTTTTT. This translates into CASSWTGVEKLFF.

The chain is built from TRBV19 and TRBJ1-2; D gene uncertain. Deletions cut 1 base from V and 4 bases from J, with 13 bases between. Germline CDR1 is LNHDA and CDR2 is SQIVND (reference sequence). The CDR3 covers 15 residues. The CDR3 nucleotides are TGTGCCAGTAGTATAGTGGCGGCGGCGGGCTATGGCTACACCTTC. It codes for CASSIVAAAGYGYTF.

This chain joins TRBV7-8 and TRBJ1-2; D uncertain. From germline, CDR1 is SGHVS and CDR2 FQNEAQ. This CDR3 is built from 15 residues. V was pared by 1 base and J by 0 bases, with 9 bases between. The chain's CDR3 is CASSLVLTPNYGYTF. The CDR3 DNA reads TGTGCCAGCAGCTTAGTCCTGACACCTAACTATGGCTACACCTTC.

This clone was seen a few times. The CDR3 sequence: CASSQAAWGGGGNTIYF. CDR3 bases: TGTGCCAGCAGCCAAGCTGCATGGGGGGGAGGTGGAAACACCATATATTTT. The chain joins TRBV3-1 (or the pseudogene TRBV3-2) to TRBJ1-3, with D possibly being TRBD1 (5 bases). The germline CDR1 and CDR2 sequences are LGHDT and YNNKEL (reference sequence). V was pared by 1 base and J by 3 bases, with 16 bases between. CDR3 length: 17 amino acids.

The V call is TRBV5-4, the J call TRBJ1-6; a possible D gene is TRBD1 (6 bases). Germline CDR1 and CDR2: SGHNT and YYREEE (reference sequence). The CDR3 contains 15 residues. V dropped 2 bases and J dropped 7 bases, with 13 bases sitting between them. CDR3 nucleotide sequence: TGTGCCAGCAGCTTCGGCGACAGGCTGAATTCACCCCTCCACTTT. It specifies CASSFGDRLNSPLHF.

The chain joins TRBV30 to TRBJ1-5; TRBD1 might be the D (5 bases). The CDR3 loop spans 15 amino acids. V lost 3 bases and J lost 0, with 12 bases in between. Germline-derived CDR1 and CDR2 are GTSNPN and SVGIG (reference sequence). The CDR3 region is CAWSEGFNSNQPQHF. The DNA of the CDR3 is TGTGCCTGGAGCGAGGGGTTTAATAGCAATCAGCCCCAGCATTTT.

The chain uses TRBV5-8 and TRBJ2-7, with D possibly TRBD2 on 7 matching bases. Germline-derived CDR1 and CDR2 are SGHTS and YDEGEE. The CDR3 extends over 13 amino acids. V lost 4 bases and J 7 bases, leaving 15 bases between the germline ends. The CDR3 sequence: CASSLRRGGEQYV. CDR3 nucleotide sequence: TGTGCCAGCAGCCTACGGAGGGGGGGAGAGCAGTACGTC.

The chain combines TRBV19 with TRBJ1-5, with 7 bases matching TRBD1. Per germline, CDR1 LNHDA and CDR2 SQIVND (reference sequence). CDR3 size: 14 residues. Trimming removed 4 bases from V and 7 bases from J; junction bases left unmatched: 7. CDR3: CASSTTGSDQPQHF. In DNA, the CDR3 is TGTGCCAGTAGTACGACAGGGAGTGACCAGCCCCAGCATTTT.

V usage is TRBV2 and J usage is TRBJ1-2; TRBD1 matches 10 bases. Germline V lookup: CDR1 SNHLY, CDR2 FYNNEI. This CDR3 has 16 amino acids. Losses at the gene ends were 9 bases for V and 5 bases for J; bases not matched to a gene: 15. CDR3 bases: TGTGCCAGTCAACCGGGACAGGGGATGAAGAGGTATGGCTACACCTTC. Translated: CASQPGQGMKRYGYTF.

The genes are TRBV29-1 and TRBJ1-2; D unclear. Trimming removed 6 bases from V and 3 bases from J, with 11 bases in between. Germline-derived CDR1 and CDR2 are SQVTM and ANQGSEA. The CDR3 loop spans 12 amino acids. The CDR3 DNA follows: TGCAGCGTCGGACGGAGCTACTATGGCTACACCTTC. Protein sequence: CSVGRSYYGYTF.

This chain connects TRBV15 to TRBJ1-5, with 9 nucleotides matching TRBD1. This CDR3 comprises 19 residues. Losses at the gene ends were 3 bases for V and 0 bases for J; bases not matched to a gene: 12. In germline, CDR1 is LNHNV, CDR2 YYDKDF (reference sequence). CDR3: CATSSGRRGGQGSNQPQHF. The CDR3 DNA is TGTGCCACCAGCAGCGGGCGGAGAGGGGGACAGGGTAGCAATCAGCCCCAGCATTTT.

The rearrangement links TRBV5-1 to TRBJ1-1; D remains unclear. Germline V gene lookup returns CDR1 SGHRS and CDR2 YFSETQ. CDR3 length equals 13 residues. V was trimmed by 4 bases and J by 1 base, leaving 8 bases between them. The CDR3 loop reads CASSNWGNTEAFF. In DNA, the CDR3 is TGCGCCAGCAGCAATTGGGGGAACACTGAAGCTTTCTTT.

This chain links TRBV30 with TRBJ1-1; D may be TRBD1 (5 bases). Germline V gene sequence: CDR1 GTSNPN, CDR2 SVGIG (reference sequence). The germline V and J ends were trimmed by 4 bases and 10 bases, with 13 bases remaining between them. The CDR3 contains 11 residues. The CDR3 DNA reads TGTGCCTGGATTGGGGCGGGTGGAGCTTTCTTT. Its protein product is CAWIGAGGAFF.

This clone was counted between two and nine times. The V gene is TRBV5-1, the J gene TRBJ1-4; 9 bases agree with TRBD1. The CDR3 consists of 14 residues. Germline loops: CDR1 SGHRS, CDR2 YFSETQ. J was trimmed by 8 bases and V by 3 bases; bases with no gene match: 5. CDR3: CASSSQGASEKLFF. The CDR3 DNA reads as TGCGCCAGCAGCTCACAGGGGGCGAGCGAAAAACTGTTTTTT.

This sequence joins TRBV7-2 and TRBJ2-2; perhaps TRBD1 as D (5 bases). The germline V gene has CDR1 SGHTA and CDR2 FQGNSA. The ends were cut back, 3 bases at V and 5 bases at J, with 7 bases in the middle. The CDR3 length is 13 residues. The CDR3 loop is CASSFRVTGELFF. CDR3 DNA: TGTGCCAGCAGCTTCAGGGTAACCGGGGAGCTGTTTTTT. The whole variable domain, filled in from reference TRBV7-2 and TRBJ2-2, reads GAGVSQSPSNKVTEKGKDVELRCDPISGHTALYWYRQSLGQGLEFLIYFQGNSAPDKSGLPSDRFSAERTGGSVSTLTIQRTQQEDSAVYLCASSFRVTGELFFGEGSRLTVL.

In its sample, this clone was seen once. CDR3 coding DNA: TGTGCCAGCAGTTACTCGAAACCCGTCTACAATGAGCAGTTCTTC. Amino acid sequence: CASSYSKPVYNEQFF. This chain uses TRBV6-5 with TRBJ2-1; D gene ambiguous. In germline, CDR1 is MNHEY, CDR2 SVGAGI. Trimming cost V 0 bases and J 3 bases, with 9 bases left between them. This CDR3 has 15 amino acids.

The rearrangement uses TRBV7-3 and TRBJ2-2; 7 nucleotides align to TRBD1. Germline V lookup: CDR1 SGHTA, CDR2 FQGTGA. CDR3 length: 15 residues. J lost 5 bases, V lost 6 bases, and 9 bases had no gene match. The CDR3 DNA reads TGTGCCAGCAGTTTGTGGACAGGTGGTACCGGGGAGCTGTTTTTT. Its translation: CASSLWTGGTGELFF.

The rearrangement uses TRBV7-2 and TRBJ2-1; 8 bases align to TRBD2. The CDR3 contains 14 residues. CDR1 is SGHTA, CDR2 FQGNSA, per germline. Trimming took 3 bases from V and 5 from J; bases not matched to a gene: 3. The CDR3 protein is CASSLRRGDNEQFF. The CDR3 bases are TGTGCCAGCAGCTTGAGGCGGGGGGACAATGAGCAGTTCTTC.